One sample yielded the 32 T cell receptor beta chains listed below, sequenced in a study of CD8+CD57+ T cells in acquired aplastic anemia. Genomic DNA, the template, was used for profiling of the TCR beta VDJ and CDR3. MiXCR was run by TCRdb on the reads, yielding one entry per CDR3 protein. The sample consists of about 190,000 distinct CDR3 sequences, 50% to 55% of them appearing once. Specimen: sorted CD4+, CD8+, or CD8+CD57+ T cells (not recorded which) from PBMCs. The receptors here all came from a human donor in good health, serving as a control.

V is TRBV10-1 and J is TRBJ1-6; a weak D match, TRBD1 (6 bases). CDR1 and CDR2 (germline): WNHNN, SYGVQD (reference sequence). V gave up 0 bases and J gave up 3 bases, with 9 bases separating them. This CDR3 region has 16 residues. The CDR3 DNA is TGCGCCAGCAGTGAGTCAACAGGGATCTATAATTCACCCCTCCACTTT. Translating gives CASSESTGIYNSPLHF.

In this sample, this clonotype turned up many times. The chain joins TRBV10-1 to TRBJ1-5, with no clear D. This CDR3 has 14 residues. CDR1 and CDR2 from the germline V gene are WNHNN and SYGVQD (reference sequence). V gave up 6 bases and J gave up 5 bases, with 14 bases separating them. The chain's CDR3 is CASSADGRDQPQHF. CDR3 DNA sequence: TGCGCCAGCAGCGCGGACGGACGCGATCAGCCCCAGCATTTT.

Details on this clonotype: A read error may be the cause here, since a much bigger clone is one base away. The chain combines TRBV6-2 or TRBV6-3 with TRBJ1-4, with D possibly TRBD1 on 5 matching bases. The CDR3 runs 11 residues. Germline V gives CDR1 MNHEY, CDR2 SVGEGT. The CDR3 DNA reads TGTGCCACGGGGCAGGGTGAAGAACTGTTTTTT. Protein: CATGQGEELFF.

The chain is built from TRBV5-1 and TRBJ2-7; maybe TRBD2 (7 bases). The CDR3 has 14 amino acids. Trimming shortened V by 0 bases and J by 6 bases, and 13 bases separated the two germline ends. Per the germline V gene, CDR1 is SGHRS and CDR2 is YFSETQ. CDR3 bases: TGCGCCAGCAGCTTGGCCGGGGGGCCAGGCGAGCAGTACTTC. It is translated as CASSLAGGPGEQYF.

This clonotype was observed at least ten times. The J gene is TRBJ1-5, the V gene TRBV7-2; 9 positions agree with TRBD1. The CDR3 spans 17 residues. The germline V gene encodes CDR1 SGHTA and CDR2 FQGNSA. V shed 1 base and J 9 bases; nucleotides not matched to a gene: 13. The DNA of the CDR3 is TGTGCCAGCAGCTTAGGTTCCGACAGGGGGTGGTTGGGGCCCCAGCATTTT. Translation: CASSLGSDRGWLGPQHF. Looking up the rest from reference TRBV7-2 and TRBJ1-5 gives the full variable domain: GAGVSQSPSNKVTEKGKDVELRCDPISGHTALYWYRQSLGQGLEFLIYFQGNSAPDKSGLPSDRFSAERTGGSVSTLTIQRTQQEDSAVYLCASSLGSDRGWLGPQHFGDGTRLSIL.

The chain employs TRBV3-1 and TRBJ2-5; D remains ambiguous. V gave up 4 bases and J gave up 5 bases, with 20 bases separating them. Germline CDR1 is LGHDT and CDR2 is YNNKEL (reference sequence). The CDR3 spans 16 residues. The CDR3 is CASSPLAAGWWETQYF. The DNA of the CDR3 is TGTGCCAGCAGCCCCCTCGCGGCTGGGTGGTGGGAGACCCAGTACTTC.

V is TRBV29-1 and J is TRBJ2-7; perhaps TRBD1 as D (6 bases). Trimming took off 3 bases at V and 5 bases at J, with 11 bases between the two ends. The CDR3 spans 12 residues. Germline assignment: CDR1 SQVTM and CDR2 ANQGSEA. Here the CDR3 DNA reads TGCAGCGTTGAGACAGGCGCGGACGAGCAGTACTTC. Translating gives CSVETGADEQYF.

This clonotype was seen at least ten times. A read error is possible here, since a much larger clone lies one base away. The chain has TRBV7-9 and TRBJ1-1; D is possibly TRBD1 (5 bases). The CDR3 consists of 15 residues. Germline V lookup: CDR1 SEHNR, CDR2 FQNEAQ (reference sequence). V gave up 2 bases and J gave up 3 bases, with 13 bases separating them. The CDR3 region is CASSLSSGGYTEAFF. For the CDR3, the DNA is TGTGCCAGCAGCTTAAGCAGTGGGGGGTACACTGAAGCTTTCTTT.

The chain couples TRBV20-1 to TRBJ2-5; tentative D call: TRBD1 (6 bases). Trimming cost V 0 bases and J 4 bases, with 9 bases left between them. CDR3 length: 13 amino acids. The V gene's germline CDR1 is DFQATT and CDR2 SNEGSKA (reference sequence). The CDR3 loop is CSAREAGAETQYF. The CDR3 coding sequence is TGCAGTGCTAGAGAGGCAGGGGCAGAGACCCAGTACTTC.

This chain uses TRBV7-9 with TRBJ2-1; 10 bases line up with TRBD2. Losses at the gene ends were 6 bases for V and 5 bases for J; bases not matched to a gene: 7. Per germline, CDR1 SEHNR and CDR2 FQNEAQ (reference sequence). The CDR3 contains 15 residues. The chain's CDR3 is CASSQTSGDDNEQFF. The CDR3 bases are TGTGCCAGCAGTCAAACTAGCGGGGACGACAATGAGCAGTTCTTC.

This clonotype was seen at least ten times. This rearrangement joins TRBV5-1 to TRBJ1-1; D gene ambiguous. The V and J ends lost 6 bases and 11 bases respectively, with 23 bases between them. Looked up from germline, CDR1 is SGHRS and CDR2 is YFSETQ. The CDR3 totals 14 residues. The CDR3 DNA reads TGCGCCAGCAATCCGCGGATAAGGGAGGGCCGGGCTTTCTTT. Its protein is CASNPRIREGRAFF.

The V gene is TRBV10-3, the J gene TRBJ1-1; D remains unclear. The V end lost 4 bases, the J end lost 6 bases, and 9 bases lay between the germline ends. Germline values: CDR1 ENHRY, CDR2 SYGVKD. This CDR3 comprises 12 residues. CDR3 amino acids: CAISGVVSEAFF. CDR3 sequence (DNA): TGTGCCATCAGTGGCGTAGTTTCTGAAGCTTTCTTT.

This clonotype was recorded at least ten times. The rearrangement joins TRBV7-6 to TRBJ1-3; tentatively, D is TRBD1 (5 bases). V gave up 1 base and J gave up 2 bases, with 9 bases separating them. CDR1 is SGHVS and CDR2 is FNYEAQ in the germline V gene. CDR3 length: 15 residues. The CDR3 loop reads CASSLGGTAGNTIYF. The CDR3 DNA reads as TGTGCCAGCAGCTTAGGTGGGACGGCTGGAAACACCATATATTTT.

This clonotype was counted many times. Possible read error: a much larger clone is one base away. The CDR3 nucleotides read TGTGCCGGCAATGCAGAACAGGGGGTCTATTCACCCCTCCACTTT. Translated, it gives CAGNAEQGVYSPLHF. J is TRBJ1-6 and V is TRBV2, with 8 bases that match TRBD1. The germline CDR1 and CDR2 sequences are SNHLY and FYNNEI. J was trimmed by 8 bases and V by 11 bases; bases with no gene match: 14. The CDR3 is 15 residues long.

J is TRBJ1-1 and V is TRBV19; D gene ambiguous. This CDR3 has 13 residues. V dropped 3 bases and J dropped 4 bases, with 9 bases sitting between them. Germline CDR1 and CDR2: LNHDA and SQIVND (reference sequence). The CDR3 DNA follows: TGTGCCAGTAGTATCAATCCCTTCACTGAAGCTTTCTTT. Translating gives CASSINPFTEAFF.

There are many counts of this clonotype. The rearrangement joins TRBV6-5 to TRBJ2-3; TRBD2 might be the D (5 bases). The CDR3 contains 15 residues. Deletions cut 1 base from V and 2 bases from J, with 10 bases between. Germline V gene sequence: CDR1 MNHEY, CDR2 SVGAGI. This CDR3 is CASSYLGGFTDTQYF. CDR3 nucleotides: TGTGCCAGCAGTTACTTGGGCGGGTTCACAGATACGCAGTATTTT.

As concerns this clonotype: A single base separates this from a much larger clone, so it may be a read error. The conserved final phenylalanine or tryptophan is absent from the CDR3, which likely points to a read error. The genes are TRBV9 and TRBJ1-6; D remains unclear. With 4 bases removed from V and 4 bases from J, the gap between germline ends came to 30 bases. The CDR3 has 21 amino acids. Germline V gene data show CDR1 as SGDLS and CDR2 as YYNGEE. CDR3 protein: CASSQASRFTGLGGYNSPLHL. For the CDR3, the DNA is TGTGCCAGCAGCCAAGCGTCTAGATTTACGGGCCTCGGAGGGTATAATTCACCCCTCCACCTT.

The V call is TRBV19, the J call TRBJ1-1, with D uncertain. The CDR3 consists of 13 residues. Germline V CDR1 and CDR2: LNHDA, SQIVND (reference sequence). Trimming took 7 bases from V and 1 from J, leaving 10 bases between them. The chain's CDR3 is CASNRPANTEAFF. Written as DNA, the CDR3 is TGTGCCAGTAACCGTCCAGCGAACACTGAAGCTTTCTTT.

The V and J genes are TRBV5-1 and TRBJ2-7; D is uncertain. V was clipped by 0 bases and J by 7 bases, with 5 bases between them. There are 11 residues in the CDR3. Germline V gene lookup returns CDR1 SGHRS and CDR2 YFSETQ. The CDR3 nucleotides are TGCGCCAGCAGCTTGGGCCCAGAGCAGTACTTC. This codes for CASSLGPEQYF.

This clonotype has ten or more counts. The chain joins TRBV5-1 to TRBJ2-3; D could derive from TRBD1 or TRBD2 (5 bases each). Trimming removed 0 bases at V and 1 base at J, with 6 bases between. Germline V gives CDR1 SGHRS, CDR2 YFSETQ. The CDR3 is made up of 14 amino acids. For the CDR3, the DNA is TGCGCCAGCAGCTTGGGGGACGGCACAGATACGCAGTATTTT. Translating gives CASSLGDGTDTQYF.

The CDR3: CASSSGTALGSEQYF. DNA of the CDR3: TGTGCCAGTTCTTCCGGGACAGCCCTCGGGTCCGAGCAGTACTTC. V usage is TRBV2 and J usage is TRBJ2-7; 7 nucleotides match TRBD1. There are 15 residues in the CDR3. V dropped 9 bases and J dropped 6; count of bases not matched to a gene: 17. CDR1 is SNHLY and CDR2 is FYNNEI in the germline V gene.

This sequence joins TRBV2 and TRBJ1-6, with D tentatively TRBD1 (5 bases). V was pared by 3 bases and J by 7 bases, with 10 bases between. From germline, CDR1 is SNHLY and CDR2 FYNNEI. The CDR3 is 14 amino acids. The chain's CDR3 is CASSDQGANSPLHF. Here the CDR3 DNA reads TGTGCCAGCAGTGATCAAGGGGCGAATTCACCCCTCCACTTT.

This chain joins TRBV5-1 and TRBJ1-3; 8 bases map to TRBD1. Trimming at V came to 7 bases and at J to 4 bases, leaving 7 bases not matched to a gene. CDR1 is SGHRS and CDR2 is YFSETQ in the germline V gene. The CDR3 has 14 residues. CDR3 DNA: TGCGCCAGCGGACAGGGATCAACAGGAAACACCATATATTTT. Translating gives CASGQGSTGNTIYF.

This clonotype was observed at least ten times. The chain combines TRBV5-1 with TRBJ1-6; a weak D match, TRBD1 (5 bases). The CDR3 sequence is 14 residues long. Germline lookup yields CDR1 SGHRS and CDR2 YFSETQ. Trimming removed 0 bases at V and 10 bases at J, with 11 bases between. This CDR3 reads CASSLAGLESPLHF. CDR3 nucleotide sequence: TGCGCCAGCAGCTTGGCAGGGTTGGAGTCACCCCTCCACTTT.

This clonotype has only one observation. The CDR3 loop is CASSNYGSGTSGETQYF. CDR3 bases: TGTGCCAGCAGCAACTACGGTTCCGGGACTAGCGGCGAGACCCAGTACTTC. The rearrangement links TRBV7-2 to TRBJ2-5; 11 nucleotides agree with TRBD2. There are 17 residues in the CDR3. Looked up from germline, CDR1 is SGHTA and CDR2 is FQGNSA. V trimming: 5 bases; J trimming: 5 bases; junction bases outside the gene matches: 13.

This clonotype was observed at least ten times. This rearrangement joins TRBV7-9 to TRBJ2-2, with 10 bases matching TRBD1. CDR3 size: 16 residues. V gave up 3 bases and J gave up 4 bases; unmatched junction bases: 5. Per the germline V gene, CDR1 is SEHNR and CDR2 is FQNEAQ (reference sequence). The CDR3, as DNA: TGTGCCAGCAGCTTTCGACAGGGGGCGGGCACCGGGGAGCTGTTTTTT. Translated, it gives CASSFRQGAGTGELFF.

The J gene is TRBJ2-1, the V gene TRBV24-1; 7 bases fit TRBD2. Germline V lookup: CDR1 KGHDR, CDR2 SFDVKD. This CDR3 spans 14 amino acids. V dropped 6 bases and J dropped 3; count of bases not matched to a gene: 4. The CDR3 DNA reads TGTGCCACCAGTCGGCGGGAGAACTACAATGAGCAGTTCTTC. Protein product: CATSRRENYNEQFF.

This clonotype was seen a handful of times. The chain uses TRBV28 and TRBJ1-2; D remains ambiguous. The germline gives CDR1 MDHEN, CDR2 SYDVKM. The ends were cut back, 9 bases at V and 3 bases at J, with 14 bases in the middle. The CDR3 has 13 residues. CDR3 in amino acids: CASGGNLDYGYTF. In nucleotides, the CDR3 is TGTGCCAGTGGAGGCAATTTAGACTATGGCTACACCTTC.

The sample holds a few counts of this clonotype. This may arise from a read error, as a much more abundant clone is one base away. The rearrangement uses TRBV6-5 and TRBJ2-7; 8 nucleotides match TRBD1. The CDR3 contains 15 residues. Per germline, CDR1 MNHEY and CDR2 SVGAGI. Unmatched junction bases numbered 8, after V lost 2 bases and J lost 5 bases. The CDR3 DNA reads as TGTGCCAGCAGTTACGCCGCGACAGGGGTTAACGAGCAGTACTTC. Protein product: CASSYAATGVNEQYF.

J is TRBJ1-3 and V is TRBV15; maybe TRBD1 (6 bases). CDR3 length: 17 amino acids. With 1 base removed from V and 7 bases from J, the gap between germline ends came to 20 bases. Germline values: CDR1 LNHNV, CDR2 YYDKDF (reference sequence). The CDR3 is CATSRGPGRAGENTIYF. The CDR3 coding sequence is TGTGCCACCAGCAGAGGACCTGGTCGGGCAGGGGAGAACACCATATATTTT.

V is TRBV15 and J is TRBJ2-7; D gene unclear. Trimming pared 0 bases from V and 3 bases from J, leaving 9 bases between. Germline CDR1 reads LNHNV; CDR2 reads YYDKDF (reference sequence). The CDR3 runs to 14 residues. The chain's CDR3 is CATSRDRELYEQYF. CDR3 nucleotides: TGTGCCACCAGCAGAGATCGAGAACTCTACGAGCAGTACTTC.

The chain employs TRBV28 and TRBJ1-1; the D is unclear. In germline, CDR1 is MDHEN, CDR2 SYDVKM. The CDR3 is 12 amino acids. Trimming took off 6 bases at V and 7 bases at J, with 12 bases between the two ends. In DNA form, the CDR3 reads TGTGCCAGCAGGCCCACAACTAATGAAGCTTTCTTT. It translates to CASRPTTNEAFF.